The clone carrying this T cell receptor (beta chain) was seen a few times. The antigen remains undetermined. Libraries were prepared by immunoSEQ multiplex PCR; TCRdb keeps only in-frame clonotypes and omits some of them. The data contain 100,000 to 150,000 clones, approximately 85% of them singletons. Losses at the gene ends were 3 bases for V and 6 bases for J; bases not matched to a gene: 14. The CDR3 consists of 18 residues. The germline gives CDR1 LNHDA, CDR2 SQIVND (reference sequence). The sample belongs to a study of T cell responses to AZD1222 COVID-19 vaccine. Study-level points and caveats: The number of AZD1222 recipients seropositive at baseline was only six. Vaccine-associated CD4 TCRs ranged over spike, dominating at 160-218 and 743-854.

This sequence originates from an adult who received the AZD1222 COVID-19 vaccine. J is TRBJ1-1 and V is TRBV19; 12 nucleotides line up with TRBD1. The specimen was peripheral blood, collected 28 days after the second AZD1222 dose. CDR3 loop: CASSISPRDRGRRAEAFF. Written as DNA, the CDR3 is TGTGCCAGTAGTATCTCTCCTCGGGACAGGGGGCGGAGAGCTGAAGCTTTCTTT.